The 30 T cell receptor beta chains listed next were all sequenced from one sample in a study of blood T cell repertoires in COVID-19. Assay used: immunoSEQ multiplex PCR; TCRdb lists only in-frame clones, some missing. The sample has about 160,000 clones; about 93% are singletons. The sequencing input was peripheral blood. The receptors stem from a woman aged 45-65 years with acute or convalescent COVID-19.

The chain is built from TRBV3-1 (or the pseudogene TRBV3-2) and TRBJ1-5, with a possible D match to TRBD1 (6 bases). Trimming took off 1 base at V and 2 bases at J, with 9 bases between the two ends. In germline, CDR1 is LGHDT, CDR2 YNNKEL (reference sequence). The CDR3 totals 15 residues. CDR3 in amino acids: CASSQGSGGNQPQHF. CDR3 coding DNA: TGTGCCAGCAGCCAAGGTTCAGGGGGCAATCAGCCCCAGCATTTT.

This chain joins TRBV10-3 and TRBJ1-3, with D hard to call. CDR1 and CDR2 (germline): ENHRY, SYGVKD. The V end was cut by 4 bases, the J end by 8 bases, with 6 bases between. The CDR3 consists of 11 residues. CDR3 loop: CAISATDTIYF. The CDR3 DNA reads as TGTGCCATCAGTGCTACTGACACCATATATTTT.

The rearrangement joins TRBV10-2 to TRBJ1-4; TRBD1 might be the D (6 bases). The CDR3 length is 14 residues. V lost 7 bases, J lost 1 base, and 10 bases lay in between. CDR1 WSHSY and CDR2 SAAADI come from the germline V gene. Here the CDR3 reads CASTEGGTNEKLFF. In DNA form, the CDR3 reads TGCGCCAGCACCGAAGGGGGAACTAATGAAAAACTGTTTTTT.

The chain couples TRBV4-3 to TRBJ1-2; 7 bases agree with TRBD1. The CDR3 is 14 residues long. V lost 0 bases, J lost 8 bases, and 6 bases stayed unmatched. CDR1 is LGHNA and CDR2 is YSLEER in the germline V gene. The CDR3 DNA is TGCGCCAGCAGCCAAGATACAGGGGTGAGGGGCTACACCTTC. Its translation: CASSQDTGVRGYTF.

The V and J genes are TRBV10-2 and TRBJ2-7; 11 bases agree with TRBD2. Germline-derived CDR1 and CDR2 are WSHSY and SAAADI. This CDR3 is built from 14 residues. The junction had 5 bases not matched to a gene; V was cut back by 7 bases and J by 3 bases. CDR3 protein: CASKAGLAGYEQYF. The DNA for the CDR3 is TGCGCCAGCAAGGCAGGACTAGCGGGCTACGAGCAGTACTTC.

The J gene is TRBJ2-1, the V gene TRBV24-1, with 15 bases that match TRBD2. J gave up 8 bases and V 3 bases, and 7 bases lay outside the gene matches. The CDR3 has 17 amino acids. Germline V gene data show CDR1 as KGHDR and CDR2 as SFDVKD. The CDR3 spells CATSDPPGTSGRHEQFF. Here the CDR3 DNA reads TGTGCCACCAGTGATCCCCCCGGGACTAGCGGGAGGCATGAGCAGTTCTTC.

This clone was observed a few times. This CDR3 is CASSRSQGAGEAFF. The CDR3 DNA reads as TGTGCCAGCAGTCGATCCCAGGGGGCCGGGGAAGCTTTCTTT. V gene TRBV6-6 combines with J gene TRBJ1-1; 8 bases fit TRBD1. Germline V gene lookup returns CDR1 MNHNY and CDR2 SVGAGI (reference sequence). This CDR3 contains 14 residues. After removal of 5 bases from V and 8 bases from J, the junction contained 10 bases not matched to a gene.

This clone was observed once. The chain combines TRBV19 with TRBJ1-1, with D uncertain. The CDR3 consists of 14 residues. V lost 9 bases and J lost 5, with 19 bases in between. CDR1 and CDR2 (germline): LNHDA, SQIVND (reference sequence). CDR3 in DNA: TGTGCCAGCGAACGGGGAAGGGCTCGAACTGAAGCTTTCTTT. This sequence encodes CASERGRARTEAFF.

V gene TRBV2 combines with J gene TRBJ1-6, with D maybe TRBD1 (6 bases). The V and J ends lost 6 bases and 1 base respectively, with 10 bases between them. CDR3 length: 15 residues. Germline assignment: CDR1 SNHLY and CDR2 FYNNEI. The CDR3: CASRVQGSYNSPLHF. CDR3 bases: TGTGCCAGCAGGGTACAGGGATCCTATAATTCACCCCTCCACTTT.

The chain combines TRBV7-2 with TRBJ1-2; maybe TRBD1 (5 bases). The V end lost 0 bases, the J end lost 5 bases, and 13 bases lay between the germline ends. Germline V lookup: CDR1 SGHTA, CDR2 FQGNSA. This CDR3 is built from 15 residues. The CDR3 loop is CASSLAGASMYGYTF. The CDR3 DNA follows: TGTGCCAGCAGCTTAGCTGGGGCCTCTATGTATGGCTACACCTTC.

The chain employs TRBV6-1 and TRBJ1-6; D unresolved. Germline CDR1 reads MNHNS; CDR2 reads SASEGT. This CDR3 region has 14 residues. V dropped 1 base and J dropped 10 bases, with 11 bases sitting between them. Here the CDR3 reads CASSEGVSGSPLHF. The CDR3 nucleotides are TGTGCCAGCAGTGAAGGGGTGTCGGGGTCACCCCTCCACTTT.

The CDR3 DNA is TGTGCCAGCAGCCCGCTAGCGGAGATCTACAATGAGCAGTTCTTC. Its translation is CASSPLAEIYNEQFF. The chain uses TRBV28 and TRBJ2-1, with 7 bases fitting TRBD2. CDR1 MDHEN and CDR2 SYDVKM come from the germline V gene. The CDR3 is 15 amino acids. The ends lost 6 bases at V and 3 bases at J; junction bases unmatched: 8.

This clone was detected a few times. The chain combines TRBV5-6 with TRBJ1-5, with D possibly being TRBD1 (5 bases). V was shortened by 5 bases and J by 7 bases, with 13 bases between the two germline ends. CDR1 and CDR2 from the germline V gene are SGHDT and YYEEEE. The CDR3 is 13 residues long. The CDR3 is CASSSSGSQPQHF. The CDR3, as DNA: TGTGCCAGCAGTTCCTCAGGGTCACAGCCCCAGCATTTT.

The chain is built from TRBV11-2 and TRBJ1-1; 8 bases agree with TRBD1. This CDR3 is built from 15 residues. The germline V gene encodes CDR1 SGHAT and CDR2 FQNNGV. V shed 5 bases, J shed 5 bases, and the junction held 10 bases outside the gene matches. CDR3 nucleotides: TGTGCCAGCAGCCACGGACAGGGATGGGGAACTGAAGCTTTCTTT. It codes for CASSHGQGWGTEAFF. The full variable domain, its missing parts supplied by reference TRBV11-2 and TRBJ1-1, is EAGVAQSPRYKIIEKRQSVAFWCNPISGHATLYWYQQILGQGPKLLIQFQNNGVVDDSQLPKDRFSAERLKGVDSTLKIQPAKLEDSAVYLCASSHGQGWGTEAFFGQGTRLTVV.

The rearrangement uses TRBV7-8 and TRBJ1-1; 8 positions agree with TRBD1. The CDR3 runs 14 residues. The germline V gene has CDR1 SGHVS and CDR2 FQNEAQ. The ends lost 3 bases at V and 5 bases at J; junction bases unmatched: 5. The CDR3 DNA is TGTGCCAGCAGCTTCCGACAGGGGTGGACTGAAGCTTTCTTT. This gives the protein CASSFRQGWTEAFF.

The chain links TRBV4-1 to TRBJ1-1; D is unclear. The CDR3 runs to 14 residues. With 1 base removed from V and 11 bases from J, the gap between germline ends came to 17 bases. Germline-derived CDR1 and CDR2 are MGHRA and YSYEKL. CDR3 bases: TGCGCCAGCAGCCAAGGTCCCGGGATCCTAGAGGCTTTCTTT. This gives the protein CASSQGPGILEAFF.

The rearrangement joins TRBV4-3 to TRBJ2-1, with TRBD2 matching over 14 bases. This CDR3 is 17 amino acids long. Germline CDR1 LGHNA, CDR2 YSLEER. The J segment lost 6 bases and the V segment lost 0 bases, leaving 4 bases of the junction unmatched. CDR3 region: CASSQESGLAGANEQFF. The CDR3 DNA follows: TGCGCCAGCAGCCAAGAATCGGGACTAGCGGGAGCCAATGAGCAGTTCTTC.

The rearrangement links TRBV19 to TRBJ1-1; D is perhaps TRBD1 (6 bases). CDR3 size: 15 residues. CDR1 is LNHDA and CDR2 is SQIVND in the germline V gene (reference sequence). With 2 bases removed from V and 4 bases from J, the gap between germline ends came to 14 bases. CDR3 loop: CASSIQGWWVTEAFF. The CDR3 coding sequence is TGTGCCAGTAGTATACAGGGGTGGTGGGTCACTGAAGCTTTCTTT.

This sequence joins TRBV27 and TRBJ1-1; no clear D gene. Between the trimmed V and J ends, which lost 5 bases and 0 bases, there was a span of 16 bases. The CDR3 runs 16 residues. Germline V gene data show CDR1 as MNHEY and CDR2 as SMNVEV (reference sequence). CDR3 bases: TGTGCCAGCAGTCCACAACAGTGGCCTTTGAACACTGAAGCTTTCTTT. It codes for CASSPQQWPLNTEAFF.

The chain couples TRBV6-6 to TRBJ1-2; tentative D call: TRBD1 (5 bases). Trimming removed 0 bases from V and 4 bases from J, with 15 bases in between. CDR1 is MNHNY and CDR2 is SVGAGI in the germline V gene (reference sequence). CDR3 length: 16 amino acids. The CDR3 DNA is TGTGCCAGCAGTTACTCGGATGGGGGAGGGGCCTATGGCTACACCTTC. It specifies CASSYSDGGGAYGYTF.

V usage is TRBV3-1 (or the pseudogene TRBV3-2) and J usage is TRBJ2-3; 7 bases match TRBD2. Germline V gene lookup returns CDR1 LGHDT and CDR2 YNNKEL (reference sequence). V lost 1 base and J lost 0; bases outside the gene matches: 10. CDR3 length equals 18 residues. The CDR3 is CASSQVLLAGASTDTQYF. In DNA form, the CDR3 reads TGTGCCAGCAGCCAAGTCCTTCTGGCGGGAGCTAGCACAGATACGCAGTATTTT.

This CDR3 is CASSQDTPDRDEQYF. The DNA of the CDR3 is TGTGCCAGCAGCCAAGATACCCCGGACAGGGACGAGCAGTACTTC. The rearrangement joins TRBV14 to TRBJ2-7, with 8 bases lining up with TRBD1. The V segment lost 0 bases and the J segment 5 bases; nucleotides outside the gene matches: 6. Germline V CDR1 and CDR2: SGHDN, FVKESK. The CDR3 extends over 15 amino acids.

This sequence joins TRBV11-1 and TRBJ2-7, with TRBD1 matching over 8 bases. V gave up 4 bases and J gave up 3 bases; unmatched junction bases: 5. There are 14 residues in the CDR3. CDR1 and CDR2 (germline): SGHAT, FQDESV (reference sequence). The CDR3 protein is CASSSWTGLYEQYF. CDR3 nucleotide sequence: TGTGCCAGCAGCTCTTGGACAGGGCTCTACGAGCAGTACTTC. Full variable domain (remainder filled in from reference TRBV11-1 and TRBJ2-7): EAEVAQSPRYKITEKSQAVAFWCDPISGHATLYWYRQILGQGPELLVQFQDESVVDDSQLPKDRFSAERLKGVDSTLKIQPAELGDSAMYLCASSSWTGLYEQYFGPGTRLTVT.

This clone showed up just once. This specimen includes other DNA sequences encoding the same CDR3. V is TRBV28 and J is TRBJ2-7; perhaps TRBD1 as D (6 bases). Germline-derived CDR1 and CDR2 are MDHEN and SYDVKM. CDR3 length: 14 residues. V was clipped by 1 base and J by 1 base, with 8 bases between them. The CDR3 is CASSLSTGSYEQYF. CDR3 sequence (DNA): TGTGCCAGCAGTTTATCAACAGGGTCCTACGAGCAGTACTTC.

CDR3: CASSEASGRGGELFF. The CDR3 DNA sequence: TGTGCCAGCAGTGAGGCTAGCGGGAGAGGCGGGGAGCTGTTTTTT. V gene TRBV2 combines with J gene TRBJ2-2, with 10 nucleotides matching TRBD2. Germline CDR1 is SNHLY and CDR2 is FYNNEI. There are 15 residues in the CDR3. The ends lost 3 bases at V and 7 bases at J; junction bases unmatched: 5.

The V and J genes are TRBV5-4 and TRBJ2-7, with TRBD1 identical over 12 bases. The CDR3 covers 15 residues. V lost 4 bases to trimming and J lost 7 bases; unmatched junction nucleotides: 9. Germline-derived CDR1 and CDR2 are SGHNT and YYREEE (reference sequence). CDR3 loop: CASSVPGQGAREQYF. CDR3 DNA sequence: TGTGCCAGCAGCGTCCCGGGACAGGGGGCGCGGGAGCAGTACTTC.

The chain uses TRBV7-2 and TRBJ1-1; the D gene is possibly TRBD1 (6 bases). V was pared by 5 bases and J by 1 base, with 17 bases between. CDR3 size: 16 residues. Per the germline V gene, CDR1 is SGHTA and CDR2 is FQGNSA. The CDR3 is CASSPTRQVSNTEAFF. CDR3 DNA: TGTGCCAGCAGCCCCACCCGACAGGTCTCGAACACTGAAGCTTTCTTT. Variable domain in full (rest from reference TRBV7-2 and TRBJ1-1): GAGVSQSPSNKVTEKGKDVELRCDPISGHTALYWYRQSLGQGLEFLIYFQGNSAPDKSGLPSDRFSAERTGGSVSTLTIQRTQQEDSAVYLCASSPTRQVSNTEAFFGQGTRLTVV.

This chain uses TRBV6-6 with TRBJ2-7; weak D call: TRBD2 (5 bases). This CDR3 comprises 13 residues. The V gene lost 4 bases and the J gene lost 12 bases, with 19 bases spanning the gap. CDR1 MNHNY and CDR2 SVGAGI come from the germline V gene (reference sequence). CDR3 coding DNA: TGTGCCAGCAGTTCAGCGATTAGTAGTCGGGGGTACTTC. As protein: CASSSAISSRGYF.

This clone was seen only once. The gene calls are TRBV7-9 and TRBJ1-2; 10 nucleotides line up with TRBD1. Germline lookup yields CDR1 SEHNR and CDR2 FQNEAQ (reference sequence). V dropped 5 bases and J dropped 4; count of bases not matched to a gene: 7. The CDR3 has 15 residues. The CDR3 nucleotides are TGTGCCAGCAGCCCGGGACAGGGGATAGCCTATGGCTACACCTTC. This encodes CASSPGQGIAYGYTF.

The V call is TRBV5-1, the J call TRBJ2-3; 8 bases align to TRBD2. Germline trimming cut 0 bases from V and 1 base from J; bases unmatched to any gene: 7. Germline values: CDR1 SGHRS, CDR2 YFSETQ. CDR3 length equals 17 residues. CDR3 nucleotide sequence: TGCGCCAGCAGCTTGGAGACGGCGGGGGGCGGCACAGATACGCAGTATTTT. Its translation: CASSLETAGGGTDTQYF. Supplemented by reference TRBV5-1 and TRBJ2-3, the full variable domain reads KAGVTQTPRYLIKTRGQQVTLSCSPISGHRSVSWYQQTPGQGLQFLFEYFSETQRNKGNFPGRFSGRQFSNSRSEMNVSTLELGDSALYLCASSLETAGGGTDTQYFGPGTRLTVL.